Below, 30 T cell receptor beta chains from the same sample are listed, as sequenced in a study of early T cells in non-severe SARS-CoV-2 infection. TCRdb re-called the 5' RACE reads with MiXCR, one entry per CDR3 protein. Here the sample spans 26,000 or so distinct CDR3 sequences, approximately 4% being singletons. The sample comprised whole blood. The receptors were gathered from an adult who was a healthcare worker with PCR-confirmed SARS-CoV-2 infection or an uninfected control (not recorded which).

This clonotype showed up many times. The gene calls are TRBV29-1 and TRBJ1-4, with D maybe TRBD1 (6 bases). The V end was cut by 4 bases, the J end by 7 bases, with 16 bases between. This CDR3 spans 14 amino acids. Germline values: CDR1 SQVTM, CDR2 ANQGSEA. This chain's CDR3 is CSVGSQGQGEKLFF. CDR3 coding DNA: TGCAGCGTTGGAAGTCAGGGGCAGGGTGAAAAACTGTTTTTT.

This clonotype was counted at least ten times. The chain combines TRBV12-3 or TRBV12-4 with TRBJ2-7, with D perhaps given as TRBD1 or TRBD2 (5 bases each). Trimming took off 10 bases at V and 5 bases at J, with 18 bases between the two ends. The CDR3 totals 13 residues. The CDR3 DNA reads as TGTGCCACCTCTGCTAGGGACCCCCACGAGCAGTACTTC. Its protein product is CATSARDPHEQYF.

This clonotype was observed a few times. CDR3 DNA sequence: TGTGCCAGCAGTTTCGGACAGGGTATAAGCCAGCCCCAGCATTTT. Protein product: CASSFGQGISQPQHF. The V gene is TRBV6-2 or TRBV6-3, the J gene TRBJ1-5; 8 positions match TRBD1. The ends lost 4 bases at V and 7 bases at J; junction bases unmatched: 9. The CDR3 consists of 15 residues. The V gene's germline CDR1 is MNHEY and CDR2 SVGEGT.

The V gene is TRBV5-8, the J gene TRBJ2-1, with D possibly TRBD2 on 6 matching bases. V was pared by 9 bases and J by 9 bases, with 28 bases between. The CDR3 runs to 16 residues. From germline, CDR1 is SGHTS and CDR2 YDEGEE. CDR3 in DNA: TGTGCCATCCCCTTCTCTCCTGTCGGGGGTAGGGGTGAGCAGTTCTTC. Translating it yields CAIPFSPVGGRGEQFF.

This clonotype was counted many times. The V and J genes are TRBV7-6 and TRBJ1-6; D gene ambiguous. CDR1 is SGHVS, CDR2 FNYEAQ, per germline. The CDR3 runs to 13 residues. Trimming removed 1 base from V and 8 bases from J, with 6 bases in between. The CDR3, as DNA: TGTGCCAGCAGCTTAGTCGCAGATTCACCCCTCCACTTT. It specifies CASSLVADSPLHF.

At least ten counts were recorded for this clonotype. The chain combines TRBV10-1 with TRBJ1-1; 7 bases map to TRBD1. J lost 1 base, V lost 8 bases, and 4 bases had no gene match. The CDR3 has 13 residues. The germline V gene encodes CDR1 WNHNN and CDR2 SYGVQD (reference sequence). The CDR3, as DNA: TGCGCCAGCCGGGACAGTTGGAACACTGAAGCTTTCTTT. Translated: CASRDSWNTEAFF.

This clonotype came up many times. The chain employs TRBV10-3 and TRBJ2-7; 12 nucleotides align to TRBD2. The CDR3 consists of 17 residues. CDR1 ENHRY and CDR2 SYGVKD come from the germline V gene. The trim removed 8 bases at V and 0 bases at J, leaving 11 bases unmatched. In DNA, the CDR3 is TGTGCCATCGGTTACCTCGGGACTAGCGGGTACTCCTACGAGCAGTACTTC. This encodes CAIGYLGTSGYSYEQYF.

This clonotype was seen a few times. The chain's CDR3 is CASSLARENEQFF. As DNA, the CDR3 is TGCGCCAGCAGCTTGGCCCGGGAAAATGAGCAGTTCTTC. This chain links TRBV5-1 with TRBJ2-1; a possible D gene is TRBD2 (5 bases). The CDR3 consists of 13 residues. Trimming left V 0 bases short and J 7 bases short, with 8 bases between. CDR1 and CDR2 from the germline V gene are SGHRS and YFSETQ.

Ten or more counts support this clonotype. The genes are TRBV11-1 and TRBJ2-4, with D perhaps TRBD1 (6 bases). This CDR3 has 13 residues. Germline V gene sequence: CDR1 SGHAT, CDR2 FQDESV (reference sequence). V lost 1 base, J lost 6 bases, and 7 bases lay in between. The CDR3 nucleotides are TGTGCCAGCAGCTTAGGACAGGCAAACATTCAGTACTTC. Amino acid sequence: CASSLGQANIQYF.

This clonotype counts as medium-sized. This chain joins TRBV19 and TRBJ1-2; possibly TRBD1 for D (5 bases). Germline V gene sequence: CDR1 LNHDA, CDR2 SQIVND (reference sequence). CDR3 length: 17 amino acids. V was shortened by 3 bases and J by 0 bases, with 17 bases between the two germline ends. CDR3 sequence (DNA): TGTGCCAGTAGTATTGGTACAGACAGCCGAACTAACTATGGCTACACCTTC. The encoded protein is CASSIGTDSRTNYGYTF.

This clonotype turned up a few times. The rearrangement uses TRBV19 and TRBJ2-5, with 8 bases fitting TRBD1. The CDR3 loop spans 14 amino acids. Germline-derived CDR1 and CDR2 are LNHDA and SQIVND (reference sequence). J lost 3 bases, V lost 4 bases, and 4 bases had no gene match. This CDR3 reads CASSRSGGKETQYF. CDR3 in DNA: TGTGCCAGTAGTAGATCAGGGGGCAAAGAGACCCAGTACTTC.

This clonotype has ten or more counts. The CDR3 is CASSVDPISLYEQYF. In DNA form, the CDR3 reads TGTGCCAGCAGCGTAGACCCGATTTCCCTCTACGAGCAGTACTTC. The chain joins TRBV9 to TRBJ2-7; no definite D call. The CDR3 is 15 residues long. Germline-derived CDR1 and CDR2 are SGDLS and YYNGEE. V was shortened by 0 bases and J by 3 bases, with 13 bases between the two germline ends.

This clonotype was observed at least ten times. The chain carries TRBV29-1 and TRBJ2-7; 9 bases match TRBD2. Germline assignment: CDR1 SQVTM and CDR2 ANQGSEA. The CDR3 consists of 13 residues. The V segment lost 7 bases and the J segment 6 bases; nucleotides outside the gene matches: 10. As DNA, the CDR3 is TGCAGCGCGGCTAGCGGGACTGCTGTCGAGCAGTACTTC. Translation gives CSAASGTAVEQYF.

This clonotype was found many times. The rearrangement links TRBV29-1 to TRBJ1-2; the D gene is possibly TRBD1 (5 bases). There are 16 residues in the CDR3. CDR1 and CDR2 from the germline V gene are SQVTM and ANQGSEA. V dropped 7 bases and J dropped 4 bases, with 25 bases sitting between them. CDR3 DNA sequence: TGCAGCGCCGGGGCATGGGCAGATTCTACGCTCTATGGCTACACCTTC. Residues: CSAGAWADSTLYGYTF.

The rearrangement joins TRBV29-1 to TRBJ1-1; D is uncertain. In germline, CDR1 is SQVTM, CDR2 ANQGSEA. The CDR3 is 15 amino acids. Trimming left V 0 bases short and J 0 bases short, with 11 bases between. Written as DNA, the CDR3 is TGCAGCGTTGAAGATCTTACCCGGATGAACACTGAAGCTTTCTTT. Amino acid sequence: CSVEDLTRMNTEAFF.

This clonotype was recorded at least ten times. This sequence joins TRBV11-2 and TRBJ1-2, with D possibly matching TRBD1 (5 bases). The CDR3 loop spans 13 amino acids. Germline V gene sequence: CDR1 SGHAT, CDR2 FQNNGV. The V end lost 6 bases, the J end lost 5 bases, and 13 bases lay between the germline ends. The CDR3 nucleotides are TGTGCCAGCAGTCCGATAGGGGCATATGGCTACACCTTC. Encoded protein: CASSPIGAYGYTF.

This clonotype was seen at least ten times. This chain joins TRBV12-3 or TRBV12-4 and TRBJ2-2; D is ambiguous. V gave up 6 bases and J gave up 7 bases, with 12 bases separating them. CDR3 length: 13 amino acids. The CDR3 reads CASSLTPNGELFF. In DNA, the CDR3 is TGTGCCAGCAGCTTAACTCCCAACGGGGAGCTGTTTTTT.

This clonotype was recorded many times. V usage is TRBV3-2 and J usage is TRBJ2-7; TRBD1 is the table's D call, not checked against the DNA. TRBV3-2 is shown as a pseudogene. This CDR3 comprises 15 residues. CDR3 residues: CASSPQGGRGLEQYF. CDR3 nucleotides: TGTGCCAGCAGCCCCCAGGGGGGCCGGGGTTTGGAGCAGTACTTC.

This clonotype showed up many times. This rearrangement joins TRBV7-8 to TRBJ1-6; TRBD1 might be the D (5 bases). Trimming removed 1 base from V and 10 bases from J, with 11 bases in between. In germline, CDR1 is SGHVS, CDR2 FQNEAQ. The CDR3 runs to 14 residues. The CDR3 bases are TGTGCCAGCAGCTTAGGACAGAAGGACTCACCCCTCCACTTT. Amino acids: CASSLGQKDSPLHF. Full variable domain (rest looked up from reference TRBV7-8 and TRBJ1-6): GAGVSQSPRYKVAKRGQDVALRCDPISGHVSLFWYQQALGQGPEFLTYFQNEAQLDKSGLPSDRFFAERPEGSVSTLKIQRTQQEDSAVYLCASSLGQKDSPLHFGNGTRLTVT.

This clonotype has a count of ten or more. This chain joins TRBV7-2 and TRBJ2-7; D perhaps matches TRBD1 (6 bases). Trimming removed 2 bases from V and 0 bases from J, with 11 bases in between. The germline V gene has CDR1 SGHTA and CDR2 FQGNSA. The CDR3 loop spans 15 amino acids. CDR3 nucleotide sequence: TGTGCCAGCAGCTTACTAAGGGGGAGCTCCTACGAGCAGTACTTC. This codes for CASSLLRGSSYEQYF.

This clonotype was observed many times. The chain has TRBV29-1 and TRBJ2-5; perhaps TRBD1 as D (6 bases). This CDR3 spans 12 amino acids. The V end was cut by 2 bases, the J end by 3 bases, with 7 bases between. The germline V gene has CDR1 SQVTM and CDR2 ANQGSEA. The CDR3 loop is CSVERTEETQYF. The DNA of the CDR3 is TGCAGCGTTGAAAGGACAGAAGAGACCCAGTACTTC.

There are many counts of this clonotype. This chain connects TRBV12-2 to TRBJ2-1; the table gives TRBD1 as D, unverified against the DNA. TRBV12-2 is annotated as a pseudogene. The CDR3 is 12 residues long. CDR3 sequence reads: CASRLGGDEQFF. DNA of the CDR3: TGTGCAAGTCGCTTAGGAGGGGATGAGCAGTTCTTC.

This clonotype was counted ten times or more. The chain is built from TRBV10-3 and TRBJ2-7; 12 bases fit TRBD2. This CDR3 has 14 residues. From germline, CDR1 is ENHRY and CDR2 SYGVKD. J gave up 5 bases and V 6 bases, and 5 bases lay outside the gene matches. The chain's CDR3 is CAIRTSGRTDEQYF. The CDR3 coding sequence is TGTGCCATCAGGACTAGCGGGAGAACAGACGAGCAGTACTTC.

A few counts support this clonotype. Here the CDR3 DNA reads TGTGCCAGCAGCTTGGGTGGTATCCCCTATGGCTACACCTTC. Protein sequence: CASSLGGIPYGYTF. V is TRBV5-6 and J is TRBJ1-2; D unclear. The length of the CDR3 is 14 residues. The V gene lost 0 bases and the J gene lost 4 bases, with 10 bases spanning the gap. CDR1 is SGHDT, CDR2 YYEEEE, per germline.

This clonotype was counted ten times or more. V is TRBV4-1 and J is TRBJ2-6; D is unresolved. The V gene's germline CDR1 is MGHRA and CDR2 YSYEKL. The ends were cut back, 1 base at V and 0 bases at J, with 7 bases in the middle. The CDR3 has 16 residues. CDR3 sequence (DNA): TGCGCCAGCAGCCAAGTTGCCGACTCTGGGGCCAACGTCCTGACTTTC. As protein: CASSQVADSGANVLTF.

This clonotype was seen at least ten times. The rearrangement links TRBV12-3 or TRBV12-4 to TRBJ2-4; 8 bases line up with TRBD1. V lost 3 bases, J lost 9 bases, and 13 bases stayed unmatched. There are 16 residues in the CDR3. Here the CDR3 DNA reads TGTGCCAGCAGTTTGGGACAGGCCCTCCACGAAAGCATTCAGTACTTC. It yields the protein CASSLGQALHESIQYF.

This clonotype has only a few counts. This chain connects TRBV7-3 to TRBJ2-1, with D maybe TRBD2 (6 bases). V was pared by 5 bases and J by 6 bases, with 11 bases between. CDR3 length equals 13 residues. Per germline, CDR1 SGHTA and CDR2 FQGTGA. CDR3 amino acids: CASSIGTFNEQFF. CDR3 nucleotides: TGTGCCAGCAGCATCGGGACTTTCAATGAGCAGTTCTTC. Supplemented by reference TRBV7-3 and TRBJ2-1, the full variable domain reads GAGVSQTPSNKVTEKGKYVELRCDPISGHTALYWYRQSLGQGPEFLIYFQGTGAADDSGLPNDRFFAVRPEGSVSTLKIQRTERGDSAVYLCASSIGTFNEQFFGPGTRLTVL.

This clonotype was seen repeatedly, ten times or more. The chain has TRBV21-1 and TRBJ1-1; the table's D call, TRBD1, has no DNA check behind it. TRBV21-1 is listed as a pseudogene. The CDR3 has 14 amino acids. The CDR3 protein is CASSGGLMNTEAFF. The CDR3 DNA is TGTGCCAGCAGCGGGGGGCTCATGAACACTGAAGCTTTCTTT.

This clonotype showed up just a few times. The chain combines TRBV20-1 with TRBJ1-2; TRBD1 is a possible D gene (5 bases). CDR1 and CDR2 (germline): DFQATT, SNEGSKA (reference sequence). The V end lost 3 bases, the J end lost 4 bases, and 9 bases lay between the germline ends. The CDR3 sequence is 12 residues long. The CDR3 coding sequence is TGCAGTGCTAGTAGGGACCCCTATGGCTACACCTTC. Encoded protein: CSASRDPYGYTF.

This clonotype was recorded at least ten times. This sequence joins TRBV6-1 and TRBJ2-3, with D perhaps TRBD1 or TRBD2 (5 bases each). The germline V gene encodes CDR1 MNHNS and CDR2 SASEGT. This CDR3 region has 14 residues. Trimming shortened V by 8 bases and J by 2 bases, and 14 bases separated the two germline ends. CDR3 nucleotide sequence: TGTGCCAGCCGAAATGGGGGTACCACAGATACGCAGTATTTT. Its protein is CASRNGGTTDTQYF.